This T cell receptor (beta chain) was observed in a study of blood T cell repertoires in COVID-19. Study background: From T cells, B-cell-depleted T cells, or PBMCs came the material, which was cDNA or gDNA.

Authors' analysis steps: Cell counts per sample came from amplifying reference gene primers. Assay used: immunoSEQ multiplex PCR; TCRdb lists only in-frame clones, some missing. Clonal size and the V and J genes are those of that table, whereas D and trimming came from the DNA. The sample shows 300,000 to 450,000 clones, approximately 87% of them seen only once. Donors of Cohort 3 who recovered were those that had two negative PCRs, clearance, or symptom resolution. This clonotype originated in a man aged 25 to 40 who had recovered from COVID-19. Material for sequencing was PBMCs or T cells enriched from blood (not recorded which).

CDR3 loop: CASSQTWVGTAKNYGYTF. The CDR3 bases are TGTGCCAGCAGCCAAACTTGGGTCGGGACAGCGAAGAACTATGGCTACACCTTC. The rearrangement uses TRBV14 and TRBJ1-2; 7 nucleotides align to TRBD1. J was trimmed by 2 bases and V by 2 bases; bases with no gene match: 14. The V gene's germline CDR1 is SGHDN and CDR2 FVKESK. The CDR3 length is 18 residues.